The 7 T cell receptor beta chains below come from one sample, sequenced in a study of blood T cell repertoires in COVID-19. Here immunoSEQ multiplex PCR was the method, and the copy in TCRdb shows in-frame clones only, minus some. The sample lists about 260,000 clones, about 88% seen once, with 4% in the top ten. Sequenced input: peripheral blood. These receptors were collected from a man between 60 and 75 years old who had recovered from COVID-19.

The chain joins TRBV19 to TRBJ2-7; the match to TRBD2 covers 7 bases. CDR3 length: 16 residues. V lost 1 base to trimming and J lost 3 bases; unmatched junction nucleotides: 9. Germline assignment: CDR1 LNHDA and CDR2 SQIVND (reference sequence). Here the CDR3 reads CASSIVGGGVGYEQYF. CDR3 in DNA: TGTGCCAGTAGTATAGTCGGCGGGGGAGTTGGCTACGAGCAGTACTTC.

The chain uses TRBV9 and TRBJ2-5; unclear D gene. Germline V gene lookup returns CDR1 SGDLS and CDR2 YYNGEE. This CDR3 comprises 17 residues. V gave up 0 bases and J gave up 1 base, with 16 bases separating them. DNA of the CDR3: TGTGCCAGCAGCGTAGCTGGTATGGTACACCTCCAAGAGACCCAGTACTTC. It translates to CASSVAGMVHLQETQYF.

V usage is TRBV6-5 and J usage is TRBJ1-3; 11 positions agree with TRBD1. Germline assignment: CDR1 MNHEY and CDR2 SVGAGI. V was pared by 7 bases and J by 1 base, with 3 bases of the junction left unmatched. The CDR3 runs 15 residues. The CDR3: CASTRDRGSGNTIYF. The CDR3 nucleotides are TGTGCCAGCACCCGGGACAGGGGGTCTGGAAACACCATATATTTT.

The chain is built from TRBV18 and TRBJ1-2; TRBD1 matches at 11 bases. With 4 bases clipped from V and 5 bases from J, the junction kept 3 bases outside the gene matches. This CDR3 has 14 amino acids. CDR1 KGHSH and CDR2 LQKENI come from the germline V gene. The CDR3 sequence: CASSQDRGQYGYTF. The CDR3 DNA sequence: TGTGCCAGCTCACAGGACAGGGGGCAATATGGCTACACCTTC. Full variable domain (rest looked up from reference TRBV18 and TRBJ1-2): NAGVMQNPRHLVRRRGQEARLRCSPMKGHSHVYWYRQLPEEGLKFMVYLQKENIIDESGMPKERFSAEFPKEGPSILRIQQVVRGDSAAYFCASSQDRGQYGYTFGSGTRLTVV.

Only one count was recorded for this clone. This chain links TRBV5-1 with TRBJ1-1, with TRBD1 matching over 7 bases. Germline V gene lookup returns CDR1 SGHRS and CDR2 YFSETQ. This CDR3 contains 15 residues. The V gene end was trimmed by 4 bases and the J gene end by 2 bases; junction bases not matched to a gene: 8. The CDR3 here is CASSGWDSLNTEAFF. CDR3 nucleotides: TGCGCCAGCAGCGGCTGGGACAGCCTTAACACTGAAGCTTTCTTT. The full variable domain, its missing parts supplied by reference TRBV5-1 and TRBJ1-1, is KAGVTQTPRYLIKTRGQQVTLSCSPISGHRSVSWYQQTPGQGLQFLFEYFSETQRNKGNFPGRFSGRQFSNSRSEMNVSTLELGDSALYLCASSGWDSLNTEAFFGQGTRLTVV.

The genes are TRBV30 and TRBJ1-5; 10 nucleotides agree with TRBD1. CDR1 GTSNPN and CDR2 SVGIG come from the germline V gene (reference sequence). V gave up 2 bases and J gave up 6 bases; unmatched junction bases: 4. This CDR3 has 14 amino acids. CDR3 amino acids: CAWSPGTGVQPQHF. CDR3 nucleotides: TGTGCCTGGAGTCCGGGGACAGGGGTTCAGCCCCAGCATTTT.

V is TRBV15 and J is TRBJ2-3, with TRBD1 as a possible D gene (5 bases). This CDR3 spans 15 amino acids. Trimming took off 0 bases at V and 6 bases at J, with 13 bases between the two ends. Germline-derived CDR1 and CDR2 are LNHNV and YYDKDF (reference sequence). CDR3 region: CATSRDLDKRDTQYF. CDR3 nucleotide sequence: TGTGCCACCAGCAGAGATTTGGACAAAAGGGATACGCAGTATTTT.